Sequencing of this T cell receptor (beta chain) was carried out in a study of regulatory T cells in long-lasting Graves disease. Arm-PCR of CDR3 regions and iRepertoire HTBI primers were used to build TCR beta libraries. TCRdb re-derived calls from the multiplex PCR reads in MiXCR, one entry per CDR3 protein. The sample lists approximately 500,000 distinct CDR3 sequences; about 22% were seen once. Time point described: persistent/refractory GD, antithyroid drugs over 5 years with positive TRAb. The TCR library was prepared using RNA isolated from PBMCs. This clonotype was counted a few times. A read error may produce the germline difference seen at one junction end. Germline V CDR1 and CDR2: SGHAT, FQDESV (reference sequence). This CDR3 region has 12 residues.

The sequencing used peripheral blood mononuclear cells (PBMCs), collected when the disease was refractory, from a patient treated with antithyroid drugs. This chain connects TRBV11-1 to TRBJ2-1; 8 bases map to TRBD1. This TCR was sampled from a female donor with Graves disease. The CDR3 here is CASSLMGQAQGF. CDR3 coding DNA: TGTGCCAGCAGCTTGATGGGACAGGCGCAGGGCTTC. Together with reference TRBV11-1 and TRBJ2-1, the CDR3 gives the full variable domain: EAEVAQSPRYKITEKSQAVAFWCDPISGHATLYWYRQILGQGPELLVQFQDESVVDDSQLPKDRFSAERLKGVDSTLKIQPAELGDSAMYLCASSLMGQAQGFGPGTRLTVL.